This passage covers 31 T cell receptor beta chains from one sample sequenced in a study of shared clonotypes between healthy human individuals. Terminally differentiated effector memory CD45RA+ cells were excluded by CCR7 positive selection of CD45RO-negative cells. TCRdb's table, derived via immunoSEQ multiplex PCR, lists solely in-frame clones and lacks some. The sample yields about 2.2 million clones, roughly 91% seen once. The sequenced material came from naive CD8+ T cells from PBMCs. Receptors originate from a man aged 18 to 35 in good health. Some clones in this sample may be carry-over from other donors' samples.

V is TRBV30 and J is TRBJ1-4; TRBD1 matches at 7 bases. With 6 bases clipped from V and 6 bases from J, the junction kept 10 bases outside the gene matches. Germline V gives CDR1 GTSNPN, CDR2 SVGIG (reference sequence). The CDR3 covers 14 residues. CDR3 loop: CACQGVGFDEKLFF. For the CDR3, the DNA is TGTGCCTGCCAGGGGGTAGGTTTTGATGAAAAACTGTTTTTT.

The chain is built from TRBV7-6 and TRBJ2-2, with D tentatively TRBD1 (6 bases). Trimming left V 5 bases short and J 6 bases short, with 7 bases between. Germline CDR1 and CDR2: SGHVS and FNYEAQ. The CDR3 contains 12 residues. CDR3 protein: CASSHRAGELFF. The DNA for the CDR3 is TGTGCCAGCAGCCACAGGGCCGGGGAGCTGTTTTTT.

In DNA, the CDR3 is TGCGCCAGCAGCCAACCTTACCTAGTAAACGAGCAGTACTTC. Translation: CASSQPYLVNEQYF. The chain links TRBV4-1 to TRBJ2-7; D uncertain. The CDR3 loop spans 14 amino acids. The germline V and J ends were trimmed by 2 bases and 5 bases, with 13 bases remaining between them. The germline CDR1 and CDR2 sequences are MGHRA and YSYEKL.

This sequence joins TRBV6-1 and TRBJ1-3, with D possibly matching TRBD1 (5 bases). Germline V gene lookup returns CDR1 MNHNS and CDR2 SASEGT. CDR3 length: 13 amino acids. V dropped 7 bases and J dropped 4 bases, with 11 bases sitting between them. CDR3 DNA: TGTGCCAGCACCACAGGCGGAGGAAACACCATATATTTT. Translating gives CASTTGGGNTIYF.

The V gene is TRBV28, the J gene TRBJ1-4; D unclear. The CDR3 is 15 residues long. Germline V gene lookup returns CDR1 MDHEN and CDR2 SYDVKM. V lost 4 bases to trimming and J lost 4 bases, with 13 bases between them. CDR3 region: CASSSEQWINEKLFF. CDR3 sequence (DNA): TGTGCCAGCAGTTCCGAACAGTGGATTAATGAAAAACTGTTTTTT.

The chain has TRBV5-4 and TRBJ1-1; no clear D gene. The germline gives CDR1 SGHNT, CDR2 YYREEE (reference sequence). The V end was cut by 2 bases, the J end by 0 bases, with 8 bases between. This CDR3 contains 14 residues. CDR3 sequence: CASSLRQVNTEAFF. The DNA of the CDR3 is TGTGCCAGCAGCTTACGGCAGGTGAACACTGAAGCTTTCTTT.

This chain links TRBV4-1 with TRBJ2-1; 14 nucleotides match TRBD2. Germline assignment: CDR1 MGHRA and CDR2 YSYEKL. This CDR3 has 20 amino acids. The J segment lost 6 bases and the V segment lost 4 bases, leaving 17 bases of the junction unmatched. The CDR3 loop is CASSLRGGTSGRSGINEQFF. DNA for the CDR3: TGCGCCAGCAGCCTCCGGGGCGGGACTAGCGGGAGATCTGGGATCAATGAGCAGTTCTTC.

The CDR3 is CASSVGLAQGYTF. The CDR3 bases are TGTGCCAGCAGCGTAGGCCTCGCTCAGGGCTACACCTTC. The chain recombines TRBV9 with TRBJ1-2; D is unresolved. V was pared by 0 bases and J by 8 bases, with 11 bases between. Germline-derived CDR1 and CDR2 are SGDLS and YYNGEE. CDR3 size: 13 residues. The whole variable domain, remainder taken from reference TRBV9 and TRBJ1-2, is DSGVTQTPKHLITATGQRVTLRCSPRSGDLSVYWYQQSLDQGLQFLIQYYNGEERAKGNILERFSAQQFPDLHSELNLSSLELGDSALYFCASSVGLAQGYTFGSGTRLTVV.

This chain joins TRBV6-1 and TRBJ1-2; D not certain. CDR3 length: 14 residues. Trimming cost V 8 bases and J 11 bases, with 24 bases left between them. Germline V gene data show CDR1 as MNHNS and CDR2 as SASEGT. This CDR3 is CASHTTRGKPKYTF. Written as DNA, the CDR3 is TGTGCCAGCCACACAACCCGTGGGAAGCCTAAGTACACCTTC.

This clone appeared once. This rearrangement joins TRBV29-1 to TRBJ2-1; 7 bases fit TRBD2. Trimming removed 3 bases from V and 8 bases from J; junction bases left unmatched: 10. This CDR3 comprises 14 residues. Germline V lookup: CDR1 SQVTM, CDR2 ANQGSEA. The CDR3 here is CSVDETSFQYEQFF. CDR3 sequence (DNA): TGCAGCGTTGATGAGACTAGCTTCCAGTATGAGCAGTTCTTC.

V gene TRBV4-3 combines with J gene TRBJ1-4, with a tentative D call TRBD1 (5 bases). CDR1 is LGHNA, CDR2 YSLEER, per germline. The ends were cut back, 4 bases at V and 4 bases at J, with 13 bases in the middle. The CDR3 spans 15 residues. The CDR3 reads CASSLGTAGNEKLFF. In DNA, the CDR3 is TGCGCCAGCAGCCTAGGGACGGCCGGTAATGAAAAACTGTTTTTT.

V gene TRBV27 combines with J gene TRBJ2-5; D is perhaps TRBD2 (6 bases). The germline V gene has CDR1 MNHEY and CDR2 SMNVEV (reference sequence). V lost 8 bases and J lost 3, with 16 bases in between. The CDR3 is 14 amino acids. DNA of the CDR3: TGTGCCAGCTCGATTGGGCCGGGAGAAGAGACCCAGTACTTC. Protein: CASSIGPGEETQYF.

This sequence joins TRBV6-5 and TRBJ1-5; D gene uncertain. Germline V CDR1 and CDR2: MNHEY, SVGAGI. Trimming left V 5 bases short and J 0 bases short, with 11 bases between. The CDR3 runs to 15 residues. For the CDR3, the DNA is TGTGCCAGCAGTCCCCGGGTTAATAGCAATCAGCCCCAGCATTTT. Translated, it gives CASSPRVNSNQPQHF.

The chain uses TRBV23-1 and TRBJ2-5; the D is unclear. TRBV23-1 has ORF status, its function being uncertain. V lost 4 bases to trimming and J lost 0 bases, with 12 bases between them. The CDR3 loop spans 15 amino acids. The CDR3 spells CASSRTARYQETQYF. The CDR3 region has the DNA TGCGCCAGCAGTCGTACCGCCCGGTACCAAGAGACCCAGTACTTC.

V and J are TRBV28 and TRBJ2-7; 9 bases are shared with TRBD2. The V segment lost 4 bases and the J segment 0 bases; nucleotides outside the gene matches: 7. This CDR3 contains 16 residues. Germline V gene sequence: CDR1 MDHEN, CDR2 SYDVKM. The CDR3 nucleotides are TGTGCCAGCAGTTCCCCGACTAGCGGACCCTCCTACGAGCAGTACTTC. Translated, it gives CASSSPTSGPSYEQYF.

Only a few counts were recorded for this clone. The chain links TRBV4-1 to TRBJ1-5; D is unclear. CDR1 MGHRA and CDR2 YSYEKL come from the germline V gene. Trimming shortened V by 4 bases and J by 7 bases, and 11 bases separated the two germline ends. There are 13 residues in the CDR3. CDR3 in DNA: TGCGCCAGCAGCCCTTCGACCGGGCAGCCCCAGCATTTT. Translation gives CASSPSTGQPQHF.

This clone was counted a few times. Distinct nucleotide sequences in the sample also encode this CDR3. This chain connects TRBV14 to TRBJ2-7, with D unresolved. This CDR3 region has 11 residues. V was cut by 3 bases and J by 3 bases, with 3 bases left in between. CDR1 is SGHDN, CDR2 FVKESK, per germline. In DNA, the CDR3 is TGTGCCAGCAGCCACGGCTACGAGCAGTACTTC. Translated: CASSHGYEQYF. The full variable domain, with the rest looked up from reference TRBV14 and TRBJ2-7, is EAGVTQFPSHSVIEKGQTVTLRCDPISGHDNLYWYRRVMGKEIKFLLHFVKESKQDESGMPNNRFLAERTGGTYSTLKVQPAELEDSGVYFCASSHGYEQYFGPGTRLTVT.

This clone was detected only once. V and J are TRBV27 and TRBJ2-1; D is ambiguous. CDR3 size: 14 residues. Germline CDR1 MNHEY, CDR2 SMNVEV (reference sequence). Trimming pared 7 bases from V and 0 bases from J, leaving 10 bases between. This CDR3 reads CASTLRSSYNEQFF. The DNA of the CDR3 is TGTGCCAGCACGCTAAGAAGCTCCTACAATGAGCAGTTCTTC.

This clone has just a few counts. V and J are TRBV7-9 and TRBJ1-1; no reliable D call. CDR3 length equals 14 residues. Germline CDR1 SEHNR, CDR2 FQNEAQ (reference sequence). The V end was cut by 5 bases, the J end by 11 bases, with 21 bases between. The CDR3: CASSPPKDLREAFF. The CDR3, as DNA: TGTGCCAGCAGCCCGCCGAAGGACCTTCGAGAGGCTTTCTTT.

V gene TRBV7-9 combines with J gene TRBJ2-7; D possibly corresponds to TRBD2 (6 bases). The CDR3 is 14 residues long. V was clipped by 6 bases and J by 5 bases, with 17 bases between them. The germline CDR1 and CDR2 sequences are SEHNR and FQNEAQ (reference sequence). The CDR3 DNA sequence: TGTGCCAGCAGACCGGCCGCGGGAATCAACGAGCAGTACTTC. Its translation: CASRPAAGINEQYF.

The J gene is TRBJ2-7, the V gene TRBV5-6; tentatively, D is TRBD1 or TRBD2 (5 bases each). In germline, CDR1 is SGHDT, CDR2 YYEEEE. The CDR3 is 13 amino acids. V lost 0 bases and J 5 bases, leaving 9 bases between the germline ends. CDR3 region: CASSLGGGHEQYF. CDR3 DNA sequence: TGTGCCAGCAGCTTGGGTGGGGGACACGAGCAGTACTTC.

This chain connects TRBV9 to TRBJ2-7, with D perhaps matching TRBD2 (6 bases). Deletions cut 3 bases from V and 2 bases from J, with 15 bases between. Germline V gives CDR1 SGDLS, CDR2 YYNGEE. The CDR3 loop spans 15 amino acids. The DNA for the CDR3 is TGTGCCAGCAGCGATGGAGAAACGGGGGCCTACGAGCAGTACTTC. Protein sequence: CASSDGETGAYEQYF.

The chain combines TRBV27 with TRBJ2-1; unclear D gene. The CDR3 totals 16 residues. The V end lost 2 bases, the J end lost 0 bases, and 11 bases lay between the germline ends. CDR1 is MNHEY and CDR2 is SMNVEV in the germline V gene (reference sequence). This CDR3 is CASSLHGLSSYNEQFF. CDR3 sequence (DNA): TGTGCCAGCAGTTTACACGGCTTGAGCTCCTACAATGAGCAGTTCTTC.

The CDR3 DNA sequence: TGTGCCAGCAGCGTAAATGGACGAATAAGTGAGCCCCAGCATTTT. It is translated as CASSVNGRISEPQHF. The genes are TRBV9 and TRBJ1-5; D unresolved. This CDR3 contains 15 residues. The ends were cut back, 1 base at V and 8 bases at J, with 16 bases in the middle. The germline V gene encodes CDR1 SGDLS and CDR2 YYNGEE.

The sample holds a few counts of this clone. J is TRBJ2-5 and V is TRBV10-2, with TRBD1 as a possible D gene (6 bases). Germline CDR1 WSHSY, CDR2 SAAADI. The CDR3 contains 12 residues. Trimming removed 9 bases from V and 4 bases from J, with 12 bases in between. The CDR3 reads CASSQGSETQYF. Here the CDR3 DNA reads TGCGCCAGTAGTCAGGGGTCAGAGACCCAGTACTTC.

The V call is TRBV5-6, the J call TRBJ2-3; TRBD1 or TRBD2 may be the D gene (5 bases each). The CDR3 sequence is 12 residues long. Germline loops: CDR1 SGHDT, CDR2 YYEEEE. The germline V and J ends were trimmed by 10 bases and 6 bases, with 15 bases remaining between them. The CDR3, as DNA: TGTGCCTCGGGGTTAGGGGCTGATACGCAGTATTTT. It yields the protein CASGLGADTQYF.

The V and J genes are TRBV27 and TRBJ1-2; TRBD1 matches at 10 bases. J was trimmed by 6 bases and V by 4 bases; bases with no gene match: 11. The germline V gene has CDR1 MNHEY and CDR2 SMNVEV (reference sequence). The CDR3 contains 16 residues. The CDR3 nucleotides read TGTGCCAGCAGTTGGGGCCCGGGACAGGGGATCAATGGCTACACCTTC. This encodes CASSWGPGQGINGYTF.

The CDR3 nucleotides read TGTGCCAGTCCGAAGTTAGCGGGAGAGGCCTACAATGAGCAGTTCTTC. As protein: CASPKLAGEAYNEQFF. J is TRBJ2-1 and V is TRBV21-1; TRBD2, as called in the table, went unchecked against the DNA. TRBV21-1 is described as a pseudogene. The CDR3 is 16 amino acids.

This chain links TRBV7-2 with TRBJ1-2, with D tentatively TRBD1 (5 bases). CDR3 length: 14 amino acids. Germline CDR1 SGHTA, CDR2 FQGNSA. V gave up 6 bases and J gave up 2 bases, with 13 bases separating them. For the CDR3, the DNA is TGTGCCAGCAGGGGGCGGGACCGAAACTATGGCTACACCTTC. Its protein product is CASRGRDRNYGYTF.

This rearrangement joins TRBV7-9 to TRBJ2-3, with TRBD1 matching over 9 bases. Germline assignment: CDR1 SEHNR and CDR2 FQNEAQ (reference sequence). Trimming at V came to 5 bases and at J to 10 bases, leaving 10 bases not matched to a gene. The CDR3 runs 14 residues. This CDR3 reads CASSLRTGEGPQYF. CDR3 sequence (DNA): TGTGCCAGCAGCCTAAGGACAGGGGAAGGGCCGCAGTATTTT. Looking up the rest from reference TRBV7-9 and TRBJ2-3 gives the full variable domain: DTGVSQNPRHKITKRGQNVTFRCDPISEHNRLYWYRQTLGQGPEFLTYFQNEAQLEKSRLLSDRFSAERPKGSFSTLEIQRTEQGDSAMYLCASSLRTGEGPQYFGPGTRLTVL.

This clone was seen a handful of times. The V call is TRBV7-9, the J call TRBJ1-1, with D hard to call. This CDR3 comprises 12 residues. Germline V lookup: CDR1 SEHNR, CDR2 FQNEAQ (reference sequence). V was pared by 2 bases and J by 5 bases, with 6 bases between. The CDR3 DNA sequence: TGTGCCAGCAGCTTATTGGCGACTGAAGCTTTCTTT. It specifies CASSLLATEAFF.